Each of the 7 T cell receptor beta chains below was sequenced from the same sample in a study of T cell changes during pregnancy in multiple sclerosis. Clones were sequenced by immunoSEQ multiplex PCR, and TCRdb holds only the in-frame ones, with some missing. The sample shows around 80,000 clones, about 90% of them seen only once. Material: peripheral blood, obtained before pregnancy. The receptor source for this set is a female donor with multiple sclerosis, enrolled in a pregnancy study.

The CDR3 region is CASSSRGGSGTYEQYF. The CDR3, as DNA: TGTGCCAGCAGCTCCCGAGGGGGAAGCGGAACCTACGAGCAGTACTTC. This rearrangement joins TRBV7-9 to TRBJ2-7; TRBD1 might be the D (6 bases). Germline V gene data show CDR1 as SEHNR and CDR2 as FQNEAQ (reference sequence). The ends were cut back, 4 bases at V and 2 bases at J, with 18 bases in the middle. There are 16 residues in the CDR3.

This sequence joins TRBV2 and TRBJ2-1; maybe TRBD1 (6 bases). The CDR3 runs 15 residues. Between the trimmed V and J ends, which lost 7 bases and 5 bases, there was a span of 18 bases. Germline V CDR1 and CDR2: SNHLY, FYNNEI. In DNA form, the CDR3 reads TGTGCCAGCACTCCTCAGGGGACAATCGACAATGAGCAGTTCTTC. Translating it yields CASTPQGTIDNEQFF.

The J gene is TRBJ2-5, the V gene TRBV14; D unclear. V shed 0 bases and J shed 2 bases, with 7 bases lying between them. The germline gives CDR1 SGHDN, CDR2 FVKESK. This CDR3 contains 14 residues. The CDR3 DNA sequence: TGTGCCAGCAGCCAAGATCTACGGCAAGAGACCCAGTACTTC. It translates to CASSQDLRQETQYF.

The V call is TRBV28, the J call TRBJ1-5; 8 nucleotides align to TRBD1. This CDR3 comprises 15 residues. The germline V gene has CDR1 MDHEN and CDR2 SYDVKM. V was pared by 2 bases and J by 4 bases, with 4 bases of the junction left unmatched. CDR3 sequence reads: CASSLVQGGNQPQHF. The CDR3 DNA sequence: TGTGCCAGCAGTTTAGTACAGGGGGGGAATCAGCCCCAGCATTTT.

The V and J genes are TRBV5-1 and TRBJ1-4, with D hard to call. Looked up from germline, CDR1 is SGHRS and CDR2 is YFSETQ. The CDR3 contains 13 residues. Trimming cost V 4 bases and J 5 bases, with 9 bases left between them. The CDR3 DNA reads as TGCGCCAGCAGCGACTCAGTAAATGAAAAACTGTTTTTT. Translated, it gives CASSDSVNEKLFF.

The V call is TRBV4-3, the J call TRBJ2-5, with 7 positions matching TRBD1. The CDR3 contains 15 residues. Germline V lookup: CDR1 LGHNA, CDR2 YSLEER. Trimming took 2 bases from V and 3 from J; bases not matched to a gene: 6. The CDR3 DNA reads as TGCGCCAGCAGCCAATCAGGGGGATGGAAAGAGACCCAGTACTTC. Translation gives CASSQSGGWKETQYF.

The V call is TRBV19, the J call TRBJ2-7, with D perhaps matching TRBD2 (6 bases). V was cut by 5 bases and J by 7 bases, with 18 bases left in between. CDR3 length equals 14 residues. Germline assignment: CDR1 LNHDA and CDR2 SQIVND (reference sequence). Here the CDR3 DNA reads TGTGCCAGTAGTTCTAGCGCCTTGGGTTTTGAGCAGTACTTC. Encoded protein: CASSSSALGFEQYF. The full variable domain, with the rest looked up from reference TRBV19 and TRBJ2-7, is DGGITQSPKYLFRKEGQNVTLSCEQNLNHDAMYWYRQDPGQGLRLIYYSQIVNDFQKGDIAEGYSVSREKKESFPLTVTSAQKNPTAFYLCASSSSALGFEQYFGPGTRLTVT.